Below are 28 T cell receptor beta chains sequenced from a single sample in a study of breast tumors, draining lymph nodes, adjacent tissues. MiXCR, applied by TCRdb to the multiplex PCR reads, yields one record per CDR3 protein. The repertoire includes some 130,000 distinct CDR3 sequences, just under 20% of them detected once, and around 3.5% sits in the top ten. Axillary draining lymph nodes of breast cancer patients supplied the node samples. Sequencing was carried out using axillary lymph node tissue. These receptors were taken from a female donor with breast cancer. Some clones in this sample may be carry-over from other donors' samples.

A few counts support this clonotype. This chain uses TRBV6-1 with TRBJ2-2; 7 bases are a match to TRBD1. This CDR3 comprises 18 residues. After removal of 6 bases from V and 2 bases from J, the junction contained 15 bases not matched to a gene. CDR1 and CDR2 from the germline V gene are MNHNS and SASEGT. The CDR3 here is CASSLTARDSGNTGELFF. The DNA for the CDR3 is TGTGCCAGCAGCCTTACAGCCCGGGACAGCGGAAACACCGGGGAGCTGTTTTTT.

This clonotype was seen repeatedly, ten times or more. This chain connects TRBV6-1 to TRBJ2-7; D is possibly TRBD1 (5 bases). Germline-derived CDR1 and CDR2 are MNHNS and SASEGT. V lost 5 bases and J 6 bases, leaving 17 bases between the germline ends. The CDR3 loop spans 14 amino acids. The CDR3 region is CASSYLGAGGEQYF. DNA for the CDR3: TGTGCCAGCAGTTACCTAGGGGCCGGCGGCGAGCAGTACTTC.

This clonotype was detected many times. The chain links TRBV11-1 to TRBJ2-5, with D possibly being TRBD2 (5 bases). The CDR3 runs to 14 residues. Trimming stripped 5 bases from V and 4 bases from J, with 14 bases between. The germline V gene has CDR1 SGHAT and CDR2 FQDESV (reference sequence). This chain's CDR3 is CASSPSTFGETQYF. The CDR3 nucleotides read TGTGCCAGCAGCCCTAGCACTTTTGGAGAGACCCAGTACTTC.

With respect to this clonotype: This sequence may be a read error, since a much larger clone differs from it by one base. Because the CDR3 is missing its conserved closing phenylalanine or tryptophan, this is likely a read error. The rearrangement links TRBV9 to TRBJ1-6; TRBD1 matches 8 bases. J was trimmed by 9 bases and V by 0 bases; bases with no gene match: 5. The CDR3 has 15 residues. Germline V gene sequence: CDR1 SGDLS, CDR2 YYNGEE. The CDR3 here is CASSVGQGAFSPLHL. The CDR3 nucleotides are TGTGCCAGCAGCGTAGGCCAGGGGGCGTTTTCACCCCTCCACTTG.

This clonotype was observed at least ten times. The chain employs TRBV20-1 and TRBJ2-5; perhaps D is TRBD1 or TRBD2 (6 bases each). The CDR3 is made up of 15 amino acids. The germline V and J ends were trimmed by 3 bases and 2 bases, with 16 bases remaining between them. CDR1 is DFQATT and CDR2 is SNEGSKA in the germline V gene (reference sequence). CDR3 protein: CSASLGGGTQETQYF. The CDR3 nucleotides are TGCAGTGCTAGTCTGGGGGGCGGAACACAAGAGACCCAGTACTTC.

This clonotype came up many times. V usage is TRBV4-1 and J usage is TRBJ2-5; D is perhaps TRBD1 (5 bases). This CDR3 comprises 13 residues. Trimming removed 3 bases at V and 3 bases at J, with 8 bases between. The germline gives CDR1 MGHRA, CDR2 YSYEKL. The chain's CDR3 is CASSHKTEETQYF. The CDR3 DNA is TGCGCCAGCAGCCATAAGACAGAAGAGACCCAGTACTTC.

The table lists this clonotype with many counts. This chain joins TRBV2 and TRBJ2-1; 9 nucleotides align to TRBD1. With V trimmed by 6 bases and J by 4 bases, 10 bases remained unmatched. The CDR3 totals 16 residues. The germline gives CDR1 SNHLY, CDR2 FYNNEI. The CDR3 here is CASRQQGALGYNEQFF. The CDR3 nucleotides are TGTGCCAGCAGGCAACAGGGGGCCCTGGGGTACAATGAGCAGTTCTTC.

Concerning this clonotype itself: A read error may explain this, as a much larger clone is one base away. V and J are TRBV20-1 and TRBJ1-5; TRBD1 agrees at 9 bases. Germline values: CDR1 DFQATT, CDR2 SNEGSKA (reference sequence). The trim removed 3 bases at V and 6 bases at J, leaving 9 bases unmatched. CDR3 length: 15 amino acids. The CDR3 bases are TGCAGTGCTAGTTTCGGGACAGGGTACAGTCAGCCCCAGCATTTT. This translates into CSASFGTGYSQPQHF.

As regards this clonotype: A much larger clone differs from this one at a single base, so this may be a read error. The chain uses TRBV6-4 and TRBJ2-1; D is possibly TRBD1 or TRBD2 (5 bases each). Germline V gives CDR1 MRHNA, CDR2 SNTAGT. The CDR3 length is 13 residues. CDR3: CASSPGRMGEQSF. CDR3 nucleotides: TGTGCCAGCAGTCCGGGACGGATGGGAGAGCAGTCCTTC.

This clonotype showed up many times. The chain has TRBV6-5 and TRBJ2-3; 9 bases fit TRBD2. Germline values: CDR1 MNHEY, CDR2 SVGAGI. V lost 3 bases and J lost 4; bases outside the gene matches: 5. CDR3 length: 15 residues. CDR3 nucleotides: TGTGCCAGCAGTTATAGCGGGAGTAAGCCAGATACGCAGTATTTT. Translation: CASSYSGSKPDTQYF.

There are many counts of this clonotype. The junction and the germline gene differ at one end; a read error may be behind it. This chain connects TRBV7-7 to TRBJ2-5, with D perhaps matching TRBD1 (6 bases). The CDR3 is 14 residues long. The germline V gene encodes CDR1 SSHAT and CDR2 FNYEAQ (reference sequence). The CDR3 is CASSLTGYQETQYF. The CDR3 bases are TGTGCTAGCAGCTTAACAGGGTACCAAGAGACCCAGTACTTC.

This clonotype was counted between two and nine times. This may be a read error: a much more frequent sequence differs by one nucleotide. The rearrangement uses TRBV5-1 and TRBJ1-4; D is possibly TRBD1 (5 bases). Deletions cut 4 bases from V and 8 bases from J, with 9 bases between. Germline lookup yields CDR1 SGHRS and CDR2 YFSETQ. There are 12 residues in the CDR3. CDR3 residues: CASSQDNEKLFF. The CDR3 nucleotides are TGCGCCAGCAGCCAGGACAACGAAAAACTGTTTTTT. Full variable domain (missing parts from reference TRBV5-1 and TRBJ1-4): KAGVTQTPRYLIKTRGQQVTLSCSPISGHRSVSWYQQTPGQGLQFLFEYFSETQRNKGNFPGRFSGRQFSNSRSEMNVSTLELGDSALYLCASSQDNEKLFFGSGTQLSVL.

This clonotype was counted a few times. The J gene is TRBJ1-4, the V gene TRBV6-1; TRBD1 might be the D (5 bases). Trimming removed 11 bases from V and 8 bases from J, with 18 bases in between. Germline V gives CDR1 MNHNS, CDR2 SASEGT. CDR3 size: 13 residues. The CDR3 spells CAGRWGPSEKLFF. The CDR3 region has the DNA TGTGCCGGCCGTTGGGGACCGAGCGAAAAACTGTTTTTT.

In this sample, this clonotype turned up many times. The chain links TRBV19 to TRBJ2-7, with 8 bases that match TRBD2. With 8 bases clipped from V and 1 base from J, the junction kept 10 bases outside the gene matches. The CDR3 runs 15 residues. Looked up from germline, CDR1 is LNHDA and CDR2 is SQIVND (reference sequence). The CDR3 here is CASSLAGGGSYEQYF. CDR3 bases: TGTGCCAGTTCCCTTGCGGGAGGTGGTTCCTACGAGCAGTACTTC.

This clonotype was found many times. The chain couples TRBV6-1 to TRBJ2-7; the match to TRBD1 covers 10 bases. The germline gives CDR1 MNHNS, CDR2 SASEGT. Trimming took 3 bases from V and 3 from J; bases not matched to a gene: 8. The CDR3 loop spans 16 amino acids. The DNA of the CDR3 is TGTGCCAGCAGTGAGGCCGACAGGGGGCTGTTCTACGAGCAGTACTTC. It yields the protein CASSEADRGLFYEQYF.

This clonotype showed up many times. The chain has TRBV19 and TRBJ2-7, with D unclear. Trimming cost V 3 bases and J 3 bases, with 9 bases left between them. Germline V lookup: CDR1 LNHDA, CDR2 SQIVND (reference sequence). The CDR3 runs 13 residues. CDR3 coding DNA: TGTGCCAGTAGTATCCGGCAGGACTACGAGCAGTACTTC. This translates into CASSIRQDYEQYF.

This clonotype was seen many times. The rearrangement links TRBV5-6 to TRBJ2-7, with D possibly matching TRBD1 (5 bases). Germline V lookup: CDR1 SGHDT, CDR2 YYEEEE. CDR3 length equals 12 residues. V lost 2 bases and J lost 3, with 6 bases in between. The CDR3 loop is CASSFDSYEQYF. Here the CDR3 DNA reads TGTGCCAGCAGCTTTGACAGCTACGAGCAGTACTTC.

The sample holds many counts of this clonotype. The V and J genes are TRBV5-4 and TRBJ1-2, with TRBD1 matching over 7 bases. The CDR3 totals 13 residues. Germline CDR1 SGHNT, CDR2 YYREEE (reference sequence). V lost 1 base and J lost 9; bases outside the gene matches: 6. CDR3 in DNA: TGTGCCAGCAGCTTGTATAACAGGGGAAGCTACACCTTC. Translated: CASSLYNRGSYTF.

For this clonotype: This may be a read error, as it is one base from a much larger clone. Since the CDR3 does not end with the conserved phenylalanine or tryptophan, this likely comes from a read error. CDR3 amino acids: CASSPQGEANYGYTS. The CDR3 coding sequence is TGTGCCAGCAGCCCACAGGGGGAGGCTAACTATGGCTACACCTCC. The chain couples TRBV7-9 to TRBJ1-2; 8 bases are a match to TRBD1. Trimming took 5 bases from V and 0 from J; bases not matched to a gene: 5. CDR1 SEHNR and CDR2 FQNEAQ come from the germline V gene (reference sequence). This CDR3 has 15 residues.

This clonotype has at least ten counts. This chain uses TRBV28 with TRBJ2-5; D may be TRBD1 or TRBD2 (5 bases each). The CDR3 runs to 13 residues. CDR1 MDHEN and CDR2 SYDVKM come from the germline V gene. V was clipped by 2 bases and J by 5 bases, with 9 bases between them. The CDR3 loop reads CASSLRDGETQYF. Written as DNA, the CDR3 is TGTGCCAGCAGTTTACGGGACGGGGAGACCCAGTACTTC.

Remarks on this clonotype: It is likely a read error, because the conserved phenylalanine at the end of the CDR3 is missing. The gene calls are TRBV30 and TRBJ2-5, with TRBD2 identical over 11 bases. The CDR3 extends over 15 amino acids. The trim removed 0 bases at V and 4 bases at J, leaving 4 bases unmatched. Germline assignment: CDR1 GTSNPN and CDR2 SVGIG (reference sequence). CDR3 in amino acids: CAWSVGLAEGETQYL. The CDR3 DNA is TGTGCCTGGAGTGTGGGACTAGCGGAGGGAGAGACCCAGTACCTC.

This clonotype was seen a few times. This sequence joins TRBV18 and TRBJ1-3, with 7 nucleotides matching TRBD1. The CDR3 loop spans 14 amino acids. Per the germline V gene, CDR1 is KGHSH and CDR2 is LQKENI. After removal of 4 bases from V and 2 bases from J, the junction contained 2 bases not matched to a gene. CDR3 sequence: CASSLGQTGNTIYF. DNA of the CDR3: TGTGCCAGCTCACTGGGACAGACTGGAAACACCATATATTTT.

The chain links TRBV6-1 to TRBJ2-7, with D possibly being TRBD1 or TRBD2 (6 bases each). The CDR3 extends over 17 amino acids. Germline lookup yields CDR1 MNHNS and CDR2 SASEGT. The V and J ends lost 2 bases and 9 bases respectively, with 26 bases between them. This CDR3 reads CASSESSHPRGAHGQYF. DNA for the CDR3: TGTGCCAGCAGTGAATCTTCACACCCAAGGGGGGCCCACGGGCAGTACTTC.

There are many counts of this clonotype. V is TRBV5-1 and J is TRBJ2-7; 7 bases fit TRBD2. The V and J ends lost 5 bases and 1 base, in that order; junction bases with no gene match: 9. The CDR3 length is 15 residues. Germline V gene lookup returns CDR1 SGHRS and CDR2 YFSETQ. The CDR3 protein is CASSSPGGGSYEQYF. The DNA for the CDR3 is TGCGCCAGCAGTTCGCCGGGGGGTGGTTCCTACGAGCAGTACTTC.

The sample holds many counts of this clonotype. The J gene is TRBJ2-3, the V gene TRBV29-1; 11 bases line up with TRBD2. The length of the CDR3 is 15 residues. Trimming removed 5 bases from V and 5 bases from J; junction bases left unmatched: 9. Germline lookup yields CDR1 SQVTM and CDR2 ANQGSEA. The CDR3 nucleotides read TGCAGCGTTCTGGGACTAGCGGACGGGAGAGATACGCAGTATTTT. This codes for CSVLGLADGRDTQYF.

This clonotype was observed many times. J is TRBJ1-6 and V is TRBV6-5; 9 bases fit TRBD1. The ends lost 3 bases at V and 5 bases at J; junction bases unmatched: 8. Germline CDR1 reads MNHEY; CDR2 reads SVGAGI. CDR3 length: 17 residues. The DNA of the CDR3 is TGTGCCAGCAGTTATAATTCCGGGACAGGGAATAATTCACCCCTCCACTTT. This encodes CASSYNSGTGNNSPLHF.

This clonotype was found many times. The CDR3 DNA reads as TGCGCCAGCAGCCGAAATGGGGGACAGGGGTACATAAGATCCTACGAGCAGTACTTC. Protein product: CASSRNGGQGYIRSYEQYF. The J gene is TRBJ2-7, the V gene TRBV4-1; 10 bases fit TRBD1. CDR1 and CDR2 (germline): MGHRA, YSYEKL. Trimming at V came to 4 bases and at J to 1 base, leaving 16 bases not matched to a gene. The CDR3 runs to 19 residues.

This clonotype was seen ten or more times. The V call is TRBV18, the J call TRBJ1-5, with a tentative D call TRBD1 (6 bases). CDR3 length: 15 residues. Germline CDR1 is KGHSH and CDR2 is LQKENI. The V end was cut by 2 bases, the J end by 5 bases, with 13 bases between. This chain's CDR3 is CASSPTGQGHQPQHF. Here the CDR3 DNA reads TGTGCCAGCTCACCAACGGGGCAGGGGCATCAGCCCCAGCATTTT.